This TCR beta chain emerged from a study of brain T cells in children with intractable seizures. The sequenced cases were selected for having the highest brain T cell transcript signatures. Trimming left V 1 base short and J 3 bases short, with 17 bases between. The CDR3 is 16 residues long. Germline V gene data show CDR1 as SGHDT and CDR2 as YYEEEE. General study findings and limits: Pre-surgery blood may have been undersampled, hiding some clones.

The protocol was immunoSEQ multiplex PCR, while the TCRdb copy is restricted to in-frame clones and leaves out a portion. The data contain 50,000 to 75,000 clones, 95% to 96% of them singletons. The count of this clone is one. What it binds is unknown. The chain employs TRBV5-6 and TRBJ2-7; maybe TRBD1 (5 bases). The sequence came from a boy less than two years old with focal cortical dysplasia and intractable seizures. This specimen was peripheral blood, taken at surgery. The CDR3 sequence is CASSLRGRARYYEQYF. In DNA form, the CDR3 reads TGTGCCAGCAGCTTGCGAGGCAGGGCCCGATACTACGAGCAGTACTTC.